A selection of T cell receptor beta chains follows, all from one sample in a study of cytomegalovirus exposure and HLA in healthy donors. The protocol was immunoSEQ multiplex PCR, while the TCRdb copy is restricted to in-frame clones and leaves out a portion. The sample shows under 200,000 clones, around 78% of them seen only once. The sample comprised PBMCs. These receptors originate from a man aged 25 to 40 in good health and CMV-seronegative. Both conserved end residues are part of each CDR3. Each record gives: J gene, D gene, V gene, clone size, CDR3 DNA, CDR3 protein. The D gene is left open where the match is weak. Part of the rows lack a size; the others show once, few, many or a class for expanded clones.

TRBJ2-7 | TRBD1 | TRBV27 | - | TGTGCCAGCAGTTTATATCCGGCAGGGGGCTACGAGCAGTACTTC | CASSLYPAGGYEQYF
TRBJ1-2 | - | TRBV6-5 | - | TGTGCCAGCAGTTACACCTCATTGGGGGCGAGCTATGGCTACACCTTC | CASSYTSLGASYGYTF
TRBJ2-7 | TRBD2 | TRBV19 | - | TGTGCCAGTAGTCTAGCGGGAGGGCCCTACGAGCAGTACTTC | CASSLAGGPYEQYF
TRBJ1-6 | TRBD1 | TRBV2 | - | TGTGCCAGTGGAGAGACAGGGAGTGGGACCCTCCACTTT | CASGETGSGTLHF
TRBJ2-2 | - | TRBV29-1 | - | TGCAGCGTTCGTGGACGGGGGACCGGGGAGCTGTTTTTT | CSVRGRGTGELFF
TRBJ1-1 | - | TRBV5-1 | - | TGCGCCAGCAGCCCCGGACAGATGAACACTGAAGCTTTCTTT | CASSPGQMNTEAFF
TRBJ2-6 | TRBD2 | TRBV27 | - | TGTGCCAGCAGTCTCCTAGCGGGAGCGGGTTCTGGGGCCAACGTCCTGACTTTC | CASSLLAGAGSGANVLTF
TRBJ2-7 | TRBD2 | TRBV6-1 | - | TGTGCCAGCAGTCGACTAGCGGGAGTTTACGAGCAGTACTTC | CASSRLAGVYEQYF
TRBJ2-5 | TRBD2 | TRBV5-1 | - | TGCGCCAGCAGCCTGAGAGCGGGATTTCCAAAGGGAGAGACCCAGTACTTC | CASSLRAGFPKGETQYF
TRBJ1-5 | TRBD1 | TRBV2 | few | TGTGCCAGCAGTGTAAAGAGGGACAGCCAGCCCCAGCATTTT | CASSVKRDSQPQHF
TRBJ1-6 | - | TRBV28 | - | TGTGCCAGCACCCCGAGTTACGGGGCCCTCCACTTT | CASTPSYGALHF
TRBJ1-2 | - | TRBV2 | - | TGTGCCAGCAGTGAAAGAGACCTGCCCTTCGGGGACTATGGCTACACCTTC | CASSERDLPFGDYGYTF
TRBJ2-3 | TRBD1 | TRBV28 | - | TGTGCCAGCAGTGAACGCAGGGGGCCAGATACGCAGTATTTT | CASSERRGPDTQYF
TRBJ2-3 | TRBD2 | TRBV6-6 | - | TGTGCCAGCAAATTTGGCGGGAGTTCAGATACGCAGTATTTT | CASKFGGSSDTQYF
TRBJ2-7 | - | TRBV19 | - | TGTGCCAGTAGTCTCCGGGCCACAGCGGTCGAGCAGTACTTC | CASSLRATAVEQYF